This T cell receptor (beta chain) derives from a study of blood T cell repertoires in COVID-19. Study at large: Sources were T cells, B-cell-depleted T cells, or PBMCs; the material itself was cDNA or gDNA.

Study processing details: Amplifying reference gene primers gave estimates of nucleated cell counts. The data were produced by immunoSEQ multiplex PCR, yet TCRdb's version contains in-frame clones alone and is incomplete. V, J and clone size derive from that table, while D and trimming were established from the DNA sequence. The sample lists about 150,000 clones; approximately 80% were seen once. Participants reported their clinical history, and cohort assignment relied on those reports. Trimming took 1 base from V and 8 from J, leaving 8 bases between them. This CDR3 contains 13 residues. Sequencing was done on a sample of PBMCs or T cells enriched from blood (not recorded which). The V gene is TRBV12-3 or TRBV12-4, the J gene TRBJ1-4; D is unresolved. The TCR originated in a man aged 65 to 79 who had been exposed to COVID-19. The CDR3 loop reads CASSLEESEKLFF. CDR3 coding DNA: TGTGCCAGCAGTTTAGAGGAGTCCGAAAAACTGTTTTTT.